This TCR beta chain was observed in a study of CD8 T cells in ankylosing spondylitis. TCRdb called the 5' RACE reads again in MiXCR, with one record for every CDR3 protein. The sample holds under 250,000 distinct CDR3 sequences, approximately 11% seen once. CDR1 and CDR2 (germline): SGHVS, FQNEAQ. The germline V and J ends were trimmed by 4 bases and 5 bases, with 11 bases remaining between them. The CDR3 loop spans 14 amino acids. This TCR derives from a male donor with ankylosing spondylitis or in good health (not recorded which). The sample was blood, either unsorted or a sorted T cell fraction (not recorded which). V is TRBV7-8 and J is TRBJ2-2; TRBD2 might be the D (5 bases). CDR3 sequence: CASSSRPGTGELFF. The DNA of the CDR3 is TGTGCCAGCAGCTCCCGACCGGGGACCGGGGAGCTGTTTTTT.